The following is a T cell receptor beta chain sequence with its context. The data originate from a study of blood T cell repertoires in COVID-19. Across the study: Sources were T cells, B-cell-depleted T cells, or PBMCs; the material itself was cDNA or gDNA.

The CDR3 runs to 12 residues. V lost 0 bases to trimming and J lost 4 bases, with 4 bases between them. Germline assignment: CDR1 SEHNR and CDR2 FQNEAQ (reference sequence). The repertoire was sequenced with immunoSEQ multiplex PCR; TCRdb's copy has only in-frame clones and lacks some. The table has under 200,000 clones, 70% to 90% seen once. The TCR was taken from a woman older than 75 with acute or convalescent COVID-19. The rearrangement uses TRBV7-9 and TRBJ2-7; no clear D. The sequencing input was peripheral blood. The CDR3: CASSLAQYEQYF. CDR3 nucleotides: TGTGCCAGCAGCTTAGCCCAATACGAGCAGTACTTC.